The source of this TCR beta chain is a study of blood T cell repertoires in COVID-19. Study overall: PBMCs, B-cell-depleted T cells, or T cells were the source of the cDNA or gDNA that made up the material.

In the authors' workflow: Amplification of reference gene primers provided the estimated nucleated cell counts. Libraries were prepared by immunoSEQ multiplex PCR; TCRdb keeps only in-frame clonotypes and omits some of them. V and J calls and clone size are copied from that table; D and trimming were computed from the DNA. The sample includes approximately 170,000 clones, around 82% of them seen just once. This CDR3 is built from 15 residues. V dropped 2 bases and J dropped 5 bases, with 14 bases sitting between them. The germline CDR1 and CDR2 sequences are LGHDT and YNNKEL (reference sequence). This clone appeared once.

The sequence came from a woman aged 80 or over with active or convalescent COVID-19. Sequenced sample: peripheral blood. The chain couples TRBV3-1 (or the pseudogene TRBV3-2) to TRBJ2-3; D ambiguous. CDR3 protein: CASSQRWAGGDTQYF. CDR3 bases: TGTGCCAGCAGCCAAAGGTGGGCCGGTGGAGATACGCAGTATTTT.